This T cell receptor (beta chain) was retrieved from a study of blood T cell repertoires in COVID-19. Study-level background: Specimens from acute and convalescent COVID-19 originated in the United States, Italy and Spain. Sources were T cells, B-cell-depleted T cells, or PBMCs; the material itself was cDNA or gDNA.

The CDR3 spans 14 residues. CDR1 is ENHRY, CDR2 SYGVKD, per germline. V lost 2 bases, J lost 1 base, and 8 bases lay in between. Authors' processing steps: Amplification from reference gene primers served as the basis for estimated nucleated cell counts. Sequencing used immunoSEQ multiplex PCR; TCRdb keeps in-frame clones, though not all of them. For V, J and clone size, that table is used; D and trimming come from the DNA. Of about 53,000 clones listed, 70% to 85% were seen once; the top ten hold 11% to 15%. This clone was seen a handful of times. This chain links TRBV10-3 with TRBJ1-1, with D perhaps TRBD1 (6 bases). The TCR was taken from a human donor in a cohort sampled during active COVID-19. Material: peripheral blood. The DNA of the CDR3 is TGTGCCATCAGTGAGACGGGACAGAACACTGAAGCTTTCTTT. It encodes CAISETGQNTEAFF.